Each of the 5 T cell receptor beta chains below was sequenced from the same sample in a study of shared T cell receptors in the human thymus. Sequenced by immunoSEQ multiplex PCR; TCRdb stores in-frame clones only, minus some. Of 450,000 to 650,000 clones listed, about 84% are singletons. These data were also filed under a second study, of human thymus T cells.

The specimen was thymocytes. The receptors were sampled from a boy younger than two with a congenital heart defect.

The V call is TRBV7-8, the J call TRBJ2-7; 8 bases are a match to TRBD2. This CDR3 comprises 17 residues. Trimming cost V 6 bases and J 3 bases; bases outside gene matches: 16. From germline, CDR1 is SGHVS and CDR2 FQNEAQ. The CDR3, as DNA: TGTGCCAGCAGGCTACAGGGATCCACTAGCGGAGACTACGAGCAGTACTTC. Amino acids: CASRLQGSTSGDYEQYF.

This clone has only one observation. The rearrangement joins TRBV13 to TRBJ2-1; 10 nucleotides line up with TRBD2. The CDR3 totals 16 residues. Germline values: CDR1 PRHDT, CDR2 FYEKMQ (reference sequence). The ends lost 1 base at V and 12 bases at J; junction bases unmatched: 12. CDR3: CASSLAGLADQCVQFF. The CDR3 DNA reads TGTGCCAGCAGCTTAGCCGGACTAGCGGATCAATGTGTGCAGTTCTTC.

This clone has a single count. The chain has TRBV29-1 and TRBJ1-5, with no clear D. The V and J ends lost 3 bases and 8 bases respectively, with 11 bases between them. The length of the CDR3 is 12 residues. CDR1 SQVTM and CDR2 ANQGSEA come from the germline V gene. This CDR3 reads CSVDGSPKPQHF. Written as DNA, the CDR3 is TGCAGCGTTGACGGGTCGCCAAAGCCCCAGCATTTT.

This chain links TRBV7-3 with TRBJ2-1; 11 bases line up with TRBD2. Per the germline V gene, CDR1 is SGHTA and CDR2 is FQGTGA. The CDR3 loop spans 15 amino acids. V lost 5 bases to trimming and J lost 7 bases; unmatched junction nucleotides: 7. CDR3 sequence: CASSPTSGSLNEQFF. In DNA form, the CDR3 reads TGTGCCAGCAGCCCCACTAGCGGGAGTTTGAATGAGCAGTTCTTC.

This clone came up a few times. This rearrangement joins TRBV19 to TRBJ1-1, with 7 nucleotides matching TRBD1. Germline CDR1 is LNHDA and CDR2 is SQIVND (reference sequence). The CDR3 contains 15 residues. With 5 bases clipped from V and 0 bases from J, the junction kept 6 bases outside the gene matches. In DNA, the CDR3 is TGTGCCAGTAGTCTGGGACAGACTATGAACACTGAAGCTTTCTTT. Its translation is CASSLGQTMNTEAFF.